This TCR beta chain is drawn from a study of blood T cell repertoires in COVID-19. Study as a whole: Samples of COVID-19 (acute and convalescent) were obtained from the United States, Italy and Spain. The cDNA or gDNA used as material had been derived from T cells, B-cell-depleted T cells, or PBMCs.

The V end was cut by 5 bases, the J end by 0 bases, with 11 bases between. The CDR3 sequence is 15 residues long. CDR1 is SGHRS, CDR2 YFSETQ, per germline. Original processing methods: The authors estimated nucleated cell counts from reference gene primer amplification. Assay used: immunoSEQ multiplex PCR; TCRdb lists only in-frame clones, some missing. The V and J calls and clone size come from that table; D and trimming were worked out from the DNA. The data show roughly 250,000 clones, with roughly nine tenths seen just once and more than 10% held by the top ten. Seattle researchers signed up patients amid active infection and tracked them longitudinally.

The chain links TRBV5-1 to TRBJ2-2, with D hard to call. This clonotype was obtained from a woman aged 25 to 39 with COVID-19, enrolled during active disease. The sample was peripheral blood. The CDR3 protein is CASRFELSNTGELFF. CDR3 in DNA: TGCGCCAGCAGATTTGAACTTTCGAACACCGGGGAGCTGTTTTTT.